The present TCR beta chain was sequenced within a study of blood T cell repertoires in COVID-19. In the authors' methods: It was from reference gene primer amplification that nucleated cell counts were estimated. Clones were sequenced by immunoSEQ multiplex PCR, and TCRdb holds only the in-frame ones, with some missing. V and J calls and clone size are given by that table; D and trimming were obtained from the DNA. The top ten hold around 6.5% of the sample, which has 35,000 to 50,000 clones, roughly 71% seen once. CDR1 LGHDT and CDR2 YNNKEL come from the germline V gene (reference sequence). Trimming took 3 bases from V and 4 from J, leaving 15 bases between them. The length of the CDR3 is 15 residues.

V is TRBV3-1 (or the pseudogene TRBV3-2) and J is TRBJ1-2, with D unresolved. The sequence came from a man of 80 years or more with acute or convalescent COVID-19. Sequencing input: peripheral blood. CDR3: CASSQGETGSYGYTF. CDR3 DNA: TGTGCCAGCAGCCAGGGAGAGACGGGATCCTATGGCTACACCTTC.